What follows is one TCR beta chain and its context. TCRdb reworked the 5' RACE reads into one entry per CDR3 protein, no DNA. Its clone listing holds about 330,000 distinct CDR3 sequences. The CDR3 runs to 16 residues. Per the germline V gene, CDR1 is SGHRS and CDR2 is YFSETQ. This specimen belongs to a study of monozygotic twins with inflammatory bowel disease. The clonotype comes from a human donor with ulcerative colitis or Crohn's disease, or a healthy co-twin of an affected twin (not recorded which). The sequenced material came from blood. The chain carries TRBV5-1 and TRBJ1-1; without DNA, the TCRdb call of TRBD1 cannot be checked. The CDR3: CASSRPFGNLNTEAFF. Drawing the rest from reference TRBV5-1 and TRBJ1-1, the complete variable domain is KAGVTQTPRYLIKTRGQQVTLSCSPISGHRSVSWYQQTPGQGLQFLFEYFSETQRNKGNFPGRFSGRQFSNSRSEMNVSTLELGDSALYLCASSRPFGNLNTEAFFGQGTRLTVV.